The rows below give T cell receptor beta chains drawn from one sample of a study of T cell responses to AZD1222 COVID-19 vaccine. Method: immunoSEQ multiplex PCR; TCRdb's copy keeps in-frame clones and lacks some. The table has 70,000 to 95,000 clones, roughly 90% seen once; the top ten hold approximately 3%. The sample consisted of peripheral blood, taken on day 0 of MenACWY control vaccination. The receptors shown here come from an adult in good health. The CDR3 runs from the conserved cysteine through the conserved F or W. Fields, in order: V gene, J gene, CDR3 protein.

v_gene: TRBV19
j_gene: TRBJ1-5
CDR3aa: CASTGGQDNQPQHF

v_gene: TRBV15
j_gene: TRBJ2-7
CDR3aa: CATSRHDRGPYEQYF

v_gene: TRBV5-1
j_gene: TRBJ2-7
CDR3aa: CASSLGLAGSYEQYF

v_gene: TRBV2
j_gene: TRBJ1-1
CDR3aa: CASTAPGQMNTEAFF

v_gene: TRBV5-1
j_gene: TRBJ1-1
CDR3aa: CASSLAWGSTEAFF

v_gene: TRBV6-2/TRBV6-3
j_gene: TRBJ2-3
CDR3aa: CASSYGPTRGQPTDTQYF

v_gene: TRBV7-2
j_gene: TRBJ1-5
CDR3aa: CASSLGVNQPQHF

v_gene: TRBV9
j_gene: TRBJ2-1
CDR3aa: CASSPLSGGAANEQFF

v_gene: TRBV6-5
j_gene: TRBJ2-7
CDR3aa: CASSYSRTGDSYEQYF

v_gene: TRBV2
j_gene: TRBJ1-1
CDR3aa: CASTLTGRPNTEAFF

v_gene: TRBV5-1
j_gene: TRBJ1-6
CDR3aa: CASSLGQGASPLHF

v_gene: TRBV24-1
j_gene: TRBJ1-1
CDR3aa: CATSDMTGDTEAFF

v_gene: TRBV28
j_gene: TRBJ2-3
CDR3aa: CASSFGPSGGVTDTQYF

v_gene: TRBV5-6
j_gene: TRBJ2-2
CDR3aa: CASSLEGLTNSGELFF

v_gene: TRBV12-3/TRBV12-4
j_gene: TRBJ1-2
CDR3aa: CASSHGGVEGYTF

v_gene: TRBV7-2
j_gene: TRBJ1-1
CDR3aa: CASSVRQGRDTEAFF

v_gene: TRBV29-1
j_gene: TRBJ2-1
CDR3aa: CSVEDPGLGYNEQFF

v_gene: TRBV29-1
j_gene: TRBJ2-1
CDR3aa: CSVPLAGSYNEQFF

v_gene: TRBV7-9
j_gene: TRBJ2-2
CDR3aa: CASSPRLAGKSTNTGELFF

v_gene: TRBV5-6
j_gene: TRBJ1-3
CDR3aa: CASSLLWIGNTIYF

v_gene: TRBV6-5
j_gene: TRBJ1-4
CDR3aa: CASTSWDATNEKLFF

v_gene: TRBV9
j_gene: TRBJ1-1
CDR3aa: CASSALGQGRTEAFF

v_gene: TRBV3-1/TRBV3-2
j_gene: TRBJ2-7
CDR3aa: CASSPSYEQYF

v_gene: TRBV6-2/TRBV6-3
j_gene: TRBJ2-1
CDR3aa: CASSYLAGGQSSYNEQFF

v_gene: TRBV11-3
j_gene: TRBJ2-1
CDR3aa: CASSLSPTGTGAYNEQFF

v_gene: TRBV6-2/TRBV6-3
j_gene: TRBJ1-1
CDR3aa: CASSSKTRTVNTEAFF

v_gene: TRBV19
j_gene: TRBJ1-1
CDR3aa: CASLQGYTEAFF

v_gene: TRBV4-2
j_gene: TRBJ2-1
CDR3aa: CASSSTYNEQFF

v_gene: TRBV9
j_gene: TRBJ2-5
CDR3aa: CASSVGGLGQETQYF

v_gene: TRBV10-3
j_gene: TRBJ1-1
CDR3aa: CAIIGQGMNTEAFF

v_gene: TRBV6-4
j_gene: TRBJ2-7
CDR3aa: CAKFPGQGFSYEQYF